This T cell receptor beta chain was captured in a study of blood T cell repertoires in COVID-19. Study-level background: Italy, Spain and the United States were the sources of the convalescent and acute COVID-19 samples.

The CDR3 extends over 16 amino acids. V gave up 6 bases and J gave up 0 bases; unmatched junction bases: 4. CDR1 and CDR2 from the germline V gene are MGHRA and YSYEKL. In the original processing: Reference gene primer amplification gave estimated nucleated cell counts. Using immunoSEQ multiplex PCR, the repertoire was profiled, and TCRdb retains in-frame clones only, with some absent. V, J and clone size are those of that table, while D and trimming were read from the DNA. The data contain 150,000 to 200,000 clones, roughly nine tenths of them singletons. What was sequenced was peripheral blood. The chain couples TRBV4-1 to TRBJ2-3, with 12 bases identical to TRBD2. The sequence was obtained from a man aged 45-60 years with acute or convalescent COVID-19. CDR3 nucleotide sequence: TGCGCCAGCAGACTAGCGGGGGGCCCTAGCACAGATACGCAGTATTTT. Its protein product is CASRLAGGPSTDTQYF.